Shown below are 5 T cell receptor beta chains from a single sample sequenced in a study of T cells in women clearing cervical HPV infection. Using immunoSEQ multiplex PCR, the repertoire was profiled, and TCRdb retains in-frame clones only, with some absent. This repertoire includes fewer than 30,000 clones. The sequenced sample was blood buffy coat. All receptors come from a woman between 18 and 70 years old with a cervical HPV16 infection that either progressed to CIN3+ or cleared (not recorded which).

As concerns this clone: The missing CDR3 end, 3 residues past where the read stops, is filled in from the germline J gene. The chain employs TRBV7-6 and TRBJ2-1, with a weak D call TRBD1 (6 bases). The CDR3 runs 13 residues. V lost 0 bases and J lost 6, with 6 bases in between. Germline loops: CDR1 SGHVS, CDR2 FNYEAQ. CDR3 bases read: TGTGCCAGCAGCTTAGCAGGGGGCAATGAG. Its protein product is CASSLAGGNE. In full, the CDR3 reads CASSLAGGNEQFF.

Of note for this clone: The read terminates 3 residues ahead of where the CDR3 ends, so the germline J gene completes it. The J gene is TRBJ2-4, the V gene TRBV18, with D perhaps TRBD2 (7 bases). The germline gives CDR1 KGHSH, CDR2 LQKENI. The CDR3 has 21 amino acids. The DNA read from the CDR3 is TGTGCCAGCTCACCACCGGTGGGGAGGGTAGGACAGCCTCAGGAGGGGAATGGT. This gives the protein CASSPPVGRVGQPQEGNG. The CDR3, in full, reads CASSPPVGRVGQPQEGNGQYF.

CDR3 DNA, as far as it was read: TGTGCCAGCAGCTCAATAAAGGTGGACTACCCCACAGATACG. Translation: CASSSIKVDYPTDT. In full, the CDR3 is CASSSIKVDYPTDTQYF. The rearrangement links TRBV7-6 to TRBJ2-3; a possible D gene is TRBD2 (6 bases). The observed sequence ends 3 residues before the CDR3 terminus, with the missing tail filled in from the germline J gene. Germline V gene sequence: CDR1 SGHVS, CDR2 FNYEAQ. The CDR3 is made up of 17 amino acids. V lost 4 bases to trimming and J lost 2 bases, with 19 bases between them.

In the case of this clone: The observed sequence ends 3 residues before the CDR3 terminus, with the missing tail filled in from the germline J gene. J is TRBJ1-1 and V is TRBV7-6; TRBD1 is a possible D gene (5 bases). CDR3 length: 15 residues. From germline, CDR1 is SGHVS and CDR2 FNYEAQ. The V gene lost 5 bases and the J gene lost 1 base, with 14 bases spanning the gap. CDR3 region: CASSPRGNANTEAFF. CDR3 DNA, as far as it was read: TGTGCCAGCAGCCCTCGGGGGAACGCGAACACTGAA.

The sequenced CDR3 bases are TGTGCCTGGAATTGGATGACAGGAACCGGGGAG. As protein: CAWNWMTGTGE. The full CDR3 reads CAWNWMTGTGELFF. This chain joins TRBV30 and TRBJ2-2; TRBD1 might be the D (6 bases). Read sequence stops 3 residues before the CDR3 end, and the germline J gene provides the missing end. Germline CDR1 GTSNPN, CDR2 SVGIG (reference sequence). This CDR3 is built from 14 residues. Trimming cost V 4 bases and J 5 bases, with 14 bases left between them.